Listed below are T cell receptor beta chains from one sample, sequenced in a study of shared clonotypes between healthy human individuals. Only in-frame clones appear in the TCRdb table, and some are missing; sequencing was by immunoSEQ multiplex PCR. The repertoire holds about 2.4 million clones, with 80% to 95% as singletons. The sequenced material came from naive CD4+ T cells from PBMCs. The receptor source for this set is a man younger than 35 in good health. Some clones in this sample may be carry-over from other donors' samples. Both conserved end residues are part of each CDR3. D genes are given only for firm matches. Clone size is shown for a subset of rows, as once, few, many or a class of expanded clone.

TRBV27	.	.	TRBJ1-1	CASKKGEGPTAEAFF	TGTGCCAGTAAAAAAGGGGAGGGCCCTACCGCTGAAGCTTTCTTT
TRBV6-6	.	.	TRBJ2-1	CASSIPGLPEQFF	TGTGCCAGCAGTATTCCGGGACTCCCTGAGCAGTTCTTC
TRBV20-1	.	.	TRBJ2-1	CSASGDNEQFF	TGCAGTGCTAGCGGCGACAATGAGCAGTTCTTC
TRBV7-2	.	TRBD1	TRBJ1-2	CASSPRTGNYGYTF	TGTGCCAGCAGCCCCCGGACAGGAAACTATGGCTACACCTTC
TRBV10-1	once	.	TRBJ1-2	CASSEPGNYGYTF	TGCGCCAGCAGTGAACCCGGGAACTATGGCTACACCTTC
TRBV19	few	.	TRBJ2-7	CASSRAGQKQYF	TGTGCCAGTAGTAGGGCAGGGCAAAAGCAGTACTTC
TRBV9	.	.	TRBJ1-3	CASSASGGSGNTIYF	TGTGCCAGCAGCGCTTCTGGAGGCTCTGGAAACACCATATATTTT
TRBV11-2	.	.	TRBJ2-7	CASSLARGSEQYF	TGTGCCAGCAGCTTAGCCCGAGGTAGCGAGCAGTACTTC
TRBV5-1	.	TRBD1	TRBJ2-7	CASSLVVGGSGEQYF	TGCGCCAGCAGCTTGGTGGTAGGGGGCTCTGGGGAGCAGTACTTC
TRBV6-6	.	.	TRBJ1-2	CASSSGAYGYTF	TGTGCCAGCAGTTCAGGGGCCTATGGCTACACCTTC
TRBV5-6	.	.	TRBJ2-3	CASRSRVGDTQYF	TGTGCCAGCAGGTCTAGAGTCGGCGATACGCAGTATTTT
TRBV27	once	.	TRBJ2-5	CASSLWGWWGQETQYF	TGTGCCAGCAGTTTATGGGGGTGGTGGGGGCAAGAGACCCAGTACTTC
TRBV25-1	.	.	TRBJ2-5	CASSALRGRETQYF	TGTGCCAGCAGTGCCCTCAGGGGTCGGGAGACCCAGTACTTC
TRBV6-6	.	.	TRBJ1-2	CASIRPWDYTF	TGTGCCAGCATCCGTCCTTGGGACTACACCTTC
TRBV18	once	.	TRBJ1-1	CASSPRLTEAFF	TGTGCCAGCTCACCTCGTTTGACTGAAGCTTTCTTT
TRBV28	.	.	TRBJ1-1	CAIGDFNRERDTEAFF	TGTGCCATCGGGGACTTCAACAGGGAGAGGGACACTGAAGCTTTCTTT
TRBV9	.	.	TRBJ2-1	CASSPRSAHDYNEQFF	TGTGCCAGCAGCCCCCGGTCGGCCCATGATTACAATGAGCAGTTCTTC
TRBV5-4	once	TRBD2	TRBJ2-1	CASSPRPGTSGRYNEQFF	TGTGCCAGCAGCCCCAGACCCGGGACTAGCGGCCGCTACAATGAGCAGTTCTTC
TRBV11-1	.	TRBD2	TRBJ2-1	CASSLTSGRADEQFF	TGTGCCAGCAGCTTGACTAGCGGGAGGGCCGATGAGCAGTTCTTC
TRBV7-8	.	.	TRBJ2-7	CASSAVSEQYF	TGTGCCTCCTCGGCAGTAAGCGAGCAGTACTTC
TRBV11-2	.	.	TRBJ1-1	CASSSERTAVRDTEAFF	TGTGCCAGCAGCTCCGAAAGGACAGCTGTGAGAGACACTGAAGCTTTCTTT
TRBV6-5	.	.	TRBJ2-7	CASGSYEQYF	TGTGCCAGCGGCTCCTACGAGCAGTACTTC
TRBV27	.	.	TRBJ2-2	CASSFWQGFAGELFF	TGTGCCAGCAGTTTTTGGCAGGGTTTTGCCGGGGAGCTGTTTTTT
TRBV28	.	.	TRBJ2-1	CASSFQKGEQFF	TGTGCCAGCAGTTTCCAAAAGGGCGAGCAGTTCTTC
TRBV29-1	few	.	TRBJ1-1	CSAGRGNTEAFF	TGCAGCGCTGGACGCGGGAACACTGAAGCTTTCTTT
TRBV9	.	.	TRBJ2-6	CASSNRATGILSGANVLTF	TGTGCCAGCAGCAACCGGGCAACCGGCATCCTCTCTGGGGCCAACGTCCTGACTTTC
TRBV6-5	.	.	TRBJ2-7	CASSYAVGVEQYF	TGTGCCAGCAGTTACGCTGTAGGGGTCGAGCAGTACTTC